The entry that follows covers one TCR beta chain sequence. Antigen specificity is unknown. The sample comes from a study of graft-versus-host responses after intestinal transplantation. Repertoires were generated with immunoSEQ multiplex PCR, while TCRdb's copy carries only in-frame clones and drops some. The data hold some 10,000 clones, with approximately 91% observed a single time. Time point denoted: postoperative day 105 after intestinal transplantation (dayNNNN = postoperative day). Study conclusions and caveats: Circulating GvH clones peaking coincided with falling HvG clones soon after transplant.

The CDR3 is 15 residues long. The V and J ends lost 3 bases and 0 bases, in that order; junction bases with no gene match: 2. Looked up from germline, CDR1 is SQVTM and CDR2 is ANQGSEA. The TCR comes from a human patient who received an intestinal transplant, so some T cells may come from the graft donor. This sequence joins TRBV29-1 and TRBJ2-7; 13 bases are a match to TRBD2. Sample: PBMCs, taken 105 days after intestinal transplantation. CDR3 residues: CSVEGLAGYSYEQYF. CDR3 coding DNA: TGCAGCGTTGAGGGACTAGCGGGATACTCCTACGAGCAGTACTTC.